This T cell receptor beta chain derives from a study of immune characterization of retroperitoneal liposarcoma. TCRdb called the PCR reads again in MiXCR, with one record for every CDR3 protein. The sample holds about 11,000 distinct CDR3 sequences; 20% to 25% are singletons and the top ten take 8% to 9.5%. V dropped 5 bases and J dropped 5; count of bases not matched to a gene: 11. The CDR3 contains 15 residues. This clonotype is termed medium-sized (0.01 to 0.1%). The receptor comes from a female donor with retroperitoneal liposarcoma. The chain uses TRBV12-3 or TRBV12-4 and TRBJ2-5; 7 bases align to TRBD2. The sample taken for sequencing was blood. The CDR3 reads CASSLVGGGRETQYF. CDR3 nucleotide sequence: TGTGCCAGCAGTCTTGTGGGGGGAGGGAGGGAGACCCAGTACTTC.